What follows are 7 T cell receptor beta chains derived from one specimen sequenced in a study of blood T cell repertoires in COVID-19. Profiled with immunoSEQ multiplex PCR; TCRdb holds only in-frame clones, not every one. This table holds about 370,000 clones, roughly 90% found once. The sample consisted of peripheral blood. The receptors were gathered from a woman in her 30s with COVID-19, enrolled during active disease.

The rearrangement uses TRBV10-2 and TRBJ2-1; TRBD2 is a possible D gene (7 bases). Trimming removed 8 bases from V and 11 bases from J, with 16 bases in between. This CDR3 is built from 12 residues. Germline lookup yields CDR1 WSHSY and CDR2 SAAADI. This chain's CDR3 is CASRGLAEQQFF. CDR3 in DNA: TGCGCCAGCCGGGGGCTAGCGGAGCAGCAGTTCTTC.

V is TRBV27 and J is TRBJ2-5, with a possible D match to TRBD1 (7 bases). The CDR3 extends over 14 amino acids. The germline gives CDR1 MNHEY, CDR2 SMNVEV (reference sequence). V dropped 7 bases and J dropped 3 bases, with 15 bases sitting between them. The CDR3 here is CASNSRGAKETQYF. The DNA for the CDR3 is TGTGCCAGCAATAGCAGGGGGGCAAAAGAGACCCAGTACTTC.

This chain links TRBV12-3 or TRBV12-4 with TRBJ1-6, with D unclear. With 7 bases removed from V and 7 bases from J, the gap between germline ends came to 8 bases. The CDR3 totals 12 residues. The CDR3 nucleotides are TGTGCCAGCACGAAAGCGAATTCACCCCTCCACTTT. Translating it yields CASTKANSPLHF.

This chain links TRBV2 with TRBJ2-5; 7 bases line up with TRBD1. CDR3 size: 13 residues. With V trimmed by 6 bases and J by 5 bases, 6 bases remained unmatched. CDR1 and CDR2 from the germline V gene are SNHLY and FYNNEI. The CDR3 spells CASRAGGWETQYF. The CDR3 coding sequence is TGTGCCAGCAGAGCAGGGGGTTGGGAGACCCAGTACTTC.

V usage is TRBV5-1 and J usage is TRBJ2-1, with TRBD2 matching 10 bases. V lost 7 bases and J lost 8; bases outside the gene matches: 9. Germline CDR1 and CDR2: SGHRS and YFSETQ. The CDR3 consists of 14 residues. The CDR3 sequence is CASSERGGRDEQFF. In nucleotides, the CDR3 is TGCGCCAGCTCGGAGCGGGGGGGCCGAGATGAGCAGTTCTTC.

This chain joins TRBV19 and TRBJ1-5; 7 bases line up with TRBD1. The CDR3 covers 15 residues. V dropped 5 bases and J dropped 5; count of bases not matched to a gene: 9. Germline V gene lookup returns CDR1 LNHDA and CDR2 SQIVND (reference sequence). The CDR3 DNA is TGTGCCAGTAGTGCCGGACAGGCCTCCCATCAGCCCCAGCATTTT. Translation gives CASSAGQASHQPQHF.

This sequence joins TRBV6-2 or TRBV6-3 and TRBJ2-3, with 11 nucleotides matching TRBD2. J lost 5 bases, V lost 2 bases, and 3 bases had no gene match. The germline CDR1 and CDR2 sequences are MNHEY and SVGEGT. The CDR3 totals 15 residues. The CDR3 nucleotides are TGTGCCAGCAGTTACCTAACTAGCGGGAGAGATACGCAGTATTTT. It yields the protein CASSYLTSGRDTQYF.